The source of this T cell receptor (beta chain) is a study of beta chain features in type 1 diabetes. The study, taken as a whole, reports: cDNA sequencing could over-represent cells with high TCR expression.

The sequenced template was cDNA made from the entire isolated RNA. TCRdb keeps only in-frame clones here, not all; method: immunoSEQ multiplex PCR. The data contain 250,000 to 350,000 clones, roughly 11% of them singletons. CD45RO/CCR7/CD25/CD127/CD95/CD27 staining was used to isolate CD4+ naive, central memory, regulatory and stem cell-like memory cells by sorting. The CDR3 runs 15 residues. V lost 5 bases, J lost 4 bases, and 5 bases stayed unmatched. Germline V gene sequence: CDR1 SEHNR, CDR2 FQNEAQ (reference sequence). This clone occurred a few times. Its target is unknown. This chain uses TRBV7-9 with TRBJ2-5, with 12 positions matching TRBD1. What was sequenced was naive CD4+ T cells from blood. The receptor was isolated from a woman aged 25 to 39 in good health. The CDR3 reads CASSRDRGRTETQYF. The CDR3 coding sequence is TGTGCCAGCAGCCGGGACAGGGGGCGCACAGAGACCCAGTACTTC.